Below, 8 T cell receptor beta chains from the same sample are listed, as sequenced in a study of cytomegalovirus exposure and HLA in healthy donors. PCR primers comprised 60 Vbeta and 13 Jbeta primers. The repertoire was sequenced with immunoSEQ multiplex PCR; TCRdb's copy has only in-frame clones and lacks some. The sample includes 60,000 or so clones, approximately 80% of them seen just once. Material: PBMCs. The source of these receptors is a woman between 40 and 50 years old in good health and CMV-seropositive.

The chain joins TRBV5-1 to TRBJ2-5, with D maybe TRBD2 (7 bases). V gave up 4 bases and J gave up 4 bases, with 20 bases separating them. The CDR3 is 16 residues long. From germline, CDR1 is SGHRS and CDR2 YFSETQ. CDR3 in DNA: TGCGCCAGCAGCCCCCTTTGGGGGCGCGGGGGAGAGACCCAGTACTTC. It yields the protein CASSPLWGRGGETQYF.

In this sample, this clone turned up a few times. The V gene is TRBV30, the J gene TRBJ1-6; 7 bases agree with TRBD1. The germline gives CDR1 GTSNPN, CDR2 SVGIG (reference sequence). The CDR3 sequence is 13 residues long. V shed 6 bases, J shed 7 bases, and the junction held 6 bases outside the gene matches. The CDR3 DNA sequence: TGTGCCTGCCTGGGACAGACAAATTCACCCCTCCACTTT. Residues: CACLGQTNSPLHF.

A single count supports this clone. The V call is TRBV9, the J call TRBJ1-2, with no clear D. This CDR3 has 10 residues. V was pared by 3 bases and J by 10 bases, with 7 bases between. Per the germline V gene, CDR1 is SGDLS and CDR2 is YYNGEE. CDR3 in amino acids: CASSGRDYTF. The CDR3 DNA reads TGTGCCAGCAGCGGGAGAGACTACACCTTC.

As for this clone: This specimen includes other DNA sequences encoding the same CDR3. This sequence joins TRBV5-1 and TRBJ2-7; 7 nucleotides match TRBD1. Losses at the gene ends were 2 bases for V and 2 bases for J; bases not matched to a gene: 4. CDR1 and CDR2 from the germline V gene are SGHRS and YFSETQ. The CDR3 has 14 residues. CDR3 protein: CASSLEQGTYEQYF. The CDR3, as DNA: TGCGCCAGCAGCTTAGAACAGGGGACCTACGAGCAGTACTTC.

This rearrangement joins TRBV19 to TRBJ2-7; 7 positions match TRBD2. Per the germline V gene, CDR1 is LNHDA and CDR2 is SQIVND (reference sequence). V lost 3 bases, J lost 3 bases, and 2 bases stayed unmatched. This CDR3 spans 13 amino acids. The CDR3 bases are TGTGCCAGTAGTATTGGCGGGGGCTACGAGCAGTACTTC. Translating it yields CASSIGGGYEQYF.

This clone was observed a few times. The V and J genes are TRBV9 and TRBJ2-3, with D possibly matching TRBD1 (5 bases). Germline lookup yields CDR1 SGDLS and CDR2 YYNGEE. Trimming cost V 5 bases and J 0 bases, with 10 bases left between them. The CDR3 is made up of 14 amino acids. This CDR3 reads CASRSPGSTDTQYF. CDR3 DNA: TGTGCCAGCAGGTCCCCAGGGAGCACAGATACGCAGTATTTT.

The rearrangement uses TRBV7-2 and TRBJ1-2, with TRBD1 matching 10 bases. CDR1 SGHTA and CDR2 FQGNSA come from the germline V gene. Trimming removed 4 bases from V and 6 bases from J; junction bases left unmatched: 8. The CDR3 covers 15 residues. CDR3 region: CASSSGGTGENGYTF. As DNA, the CDR3 is TGTGCCAGCAGCTCAGGGGGGACAGGGGAGAATGGCTACACCTTC.

This chain joins TRBV7-3 and TRBJ2-2; no reliable D call. Trimming removed 4 bases at V and 4 bases at J, with 16 bases between. The length of the CDR3 is 16 residues. The V gene's germline CDR1 is SGHTA and CDR2 FQGTGA. The CDR3 protein is CASSSRVDGPTGELFF. DNA of the CDR3: TGTGCCAGCAGCTCCCGGGTTGACGGCCCCACCGGGGAGCTGTTTTTT.